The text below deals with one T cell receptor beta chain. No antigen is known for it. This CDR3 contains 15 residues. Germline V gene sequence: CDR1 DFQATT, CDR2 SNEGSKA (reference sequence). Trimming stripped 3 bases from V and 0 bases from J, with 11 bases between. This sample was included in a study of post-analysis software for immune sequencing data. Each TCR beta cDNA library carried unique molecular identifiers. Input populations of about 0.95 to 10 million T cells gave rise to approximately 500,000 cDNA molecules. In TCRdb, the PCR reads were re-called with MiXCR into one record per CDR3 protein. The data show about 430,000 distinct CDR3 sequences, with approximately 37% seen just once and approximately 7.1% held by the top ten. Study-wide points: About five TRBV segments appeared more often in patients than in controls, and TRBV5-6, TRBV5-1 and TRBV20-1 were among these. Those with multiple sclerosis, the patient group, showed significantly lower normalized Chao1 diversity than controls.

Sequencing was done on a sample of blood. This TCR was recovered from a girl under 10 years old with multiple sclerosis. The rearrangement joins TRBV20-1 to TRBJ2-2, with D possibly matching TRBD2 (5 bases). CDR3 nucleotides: TGCAGTGCTAGGGCCGGGAACGCGAACACCGGGGAGCTGTTTTTT. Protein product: CSARAGNANTGELFF.